This TCR beta chain originates from a study of T cell repertoires in cytomegalovirus infection. Study information: Public TCR beta signatures indicated both CMV infection and matching HLA type.

TCRdb used MiXCR to reprocess the reads, holding one entry per CDR3 protein. Of more than 95,000 distinct CDR3 sequences in the sample, more than 30% were seen once. General observations from the study: Across the ex vivo response, the dominant clonotypes were HLA-C-restricted CMV-specific TCR beta clonotypes.

The CDR3 contains 15 residues. The germline V gene has CDR1 SEHNR and CDR2 FQNEAQ (reference sequence). J lost 6 bases, V lost 1 base, and 9 bases had no gene match. Ten or more counts support this clonotype. Its antigen is unidentified. This receptor was obtained from a human donor in good health (CMV status not recorded). Some clones in this sample may be carry-over from other donors' samples. The sequencing used CD8+ T cells from cultured PBMCs, collected from culture after CMV antigen stimulation. The chain uses TRBV7-9 and TRBJ2-7; TRBD1 agrees at 7 bases. The DNA for the CDR3 is TGTGCCAGCAGCTTAGGAGGGGGCCTATACGTCGAGCAGTACTTC. It is translated as CASSLGGGLYVEQYF.